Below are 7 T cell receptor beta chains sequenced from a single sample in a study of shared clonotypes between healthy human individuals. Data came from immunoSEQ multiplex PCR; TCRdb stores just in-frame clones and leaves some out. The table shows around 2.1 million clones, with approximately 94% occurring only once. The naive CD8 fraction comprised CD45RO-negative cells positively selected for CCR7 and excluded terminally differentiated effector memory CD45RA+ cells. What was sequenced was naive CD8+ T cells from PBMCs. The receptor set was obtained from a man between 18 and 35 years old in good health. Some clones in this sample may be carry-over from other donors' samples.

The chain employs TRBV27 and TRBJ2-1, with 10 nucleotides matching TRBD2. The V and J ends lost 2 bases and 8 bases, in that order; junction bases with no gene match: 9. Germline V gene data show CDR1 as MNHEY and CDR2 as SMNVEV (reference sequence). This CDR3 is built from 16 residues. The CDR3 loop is CASSLIRTSGEDEQFF. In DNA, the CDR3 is TGTGCCAGCAGTTTAATTCGGACTAGCGGCGAGGATGAGCAGTTCTTC.

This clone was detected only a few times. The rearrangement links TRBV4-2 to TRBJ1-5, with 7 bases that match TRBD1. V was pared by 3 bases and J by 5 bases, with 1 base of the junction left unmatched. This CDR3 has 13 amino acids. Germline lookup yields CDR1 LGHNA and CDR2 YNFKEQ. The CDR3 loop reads CASSHQGDQPQHF. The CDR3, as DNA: TGTGCCAGCAGCCATCAGGGGGATCAGCCCCAGCATTTT.

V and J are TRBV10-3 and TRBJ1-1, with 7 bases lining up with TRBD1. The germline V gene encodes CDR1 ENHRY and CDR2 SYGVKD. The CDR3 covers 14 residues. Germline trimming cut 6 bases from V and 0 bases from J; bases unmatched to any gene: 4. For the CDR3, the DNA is TGTGCCATCAGCTCGGGACAGATGAACACTGAAGCTTTCTTT. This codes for CAISSGQMNTEAFF.

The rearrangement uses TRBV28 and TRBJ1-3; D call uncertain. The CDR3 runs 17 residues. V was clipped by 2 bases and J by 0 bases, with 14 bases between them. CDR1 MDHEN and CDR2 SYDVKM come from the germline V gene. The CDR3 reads CASSLLLGSPSGNTIYF. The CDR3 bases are TGTGCCAGCAGTTTACTCCTCGGGAGTCCCTCTGGAAACACCATATATTTT.

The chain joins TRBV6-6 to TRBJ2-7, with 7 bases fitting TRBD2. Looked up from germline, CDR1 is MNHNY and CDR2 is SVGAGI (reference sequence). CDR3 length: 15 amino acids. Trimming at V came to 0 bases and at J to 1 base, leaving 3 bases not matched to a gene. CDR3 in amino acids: CASSYSSGRSYEQYF. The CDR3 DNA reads TGTGCCAGCAGTTACTCTAGCGGGCGGTCCTACGAGCAGTACTTC.

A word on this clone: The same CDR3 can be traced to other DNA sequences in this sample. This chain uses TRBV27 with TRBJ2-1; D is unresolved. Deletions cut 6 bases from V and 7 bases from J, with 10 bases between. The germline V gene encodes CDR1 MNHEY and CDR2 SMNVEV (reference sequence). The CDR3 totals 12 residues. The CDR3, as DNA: TGTGCCAGCAGCCCAGGTAGGAATGAGCAGTTCTTC. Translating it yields CASSPGRNEQFF.

The CDR3 here is CARTSLNEQFF. Here the CDR3 DNA reads TGTGCCAGGACTAGCCTAAATGAGCAGTTCTTC. The chain uses TRBV7-9 and TRBJ2-1; 7 bases match TRBD2. The CDR3 contains 11 residues. CDR1 SEHNR and CDR2 FQNEAQ come from the germline V gene (reference sequence). V shed 9 bases, J shed 7 bases, and the junction held 3 bases outside the gene matches.